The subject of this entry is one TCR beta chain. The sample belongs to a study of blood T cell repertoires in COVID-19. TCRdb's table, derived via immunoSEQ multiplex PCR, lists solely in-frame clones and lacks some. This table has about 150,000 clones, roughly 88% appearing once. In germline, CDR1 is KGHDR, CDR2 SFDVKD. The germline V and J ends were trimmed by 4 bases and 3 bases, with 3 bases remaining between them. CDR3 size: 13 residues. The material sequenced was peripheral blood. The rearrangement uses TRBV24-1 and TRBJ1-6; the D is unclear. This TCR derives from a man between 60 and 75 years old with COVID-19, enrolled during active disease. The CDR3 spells CATSDGYNSPLHF. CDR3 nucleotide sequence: TGTGCCACCAGTGACGGCTATAATTCACCCCTCCACTTT.